This T cell receptor beta chain was sequenced during a study of blood T cell repertoires in COVID-19. Participant ages covered roughly 18 to 89 years across about two dozen US areas. The CDR3 consists of 15 residues. Germline loops: CDR1 DFQATT, CDR2 SNEGSKA (reference sequence). Trimming at V came to 3 bases and at J to 4 bases, leaving 6 bases not matched to a gene. TCRdb keeps only in-frame clones here, not all; method: immunoSEQ multiplex PCR. The data contain fewer than 400,000 clones, around nine tenths of them singletons. The TCR originated in a woman aged 45-65 years who had recovered from COVID-19. The rearrangement links TRBV20-1 to TRBJ2-3; 11 bases line up with TRBD2. The source material was PBMCs or T cells enriched from blood (not recorded which). CDR3: CSASVVAGGPDTQYF. The CDR3 DNA sequence: TGCAGTGCTAGTGTAGTAGCGGGGGGGCCAGATACGCAGTATTTT.